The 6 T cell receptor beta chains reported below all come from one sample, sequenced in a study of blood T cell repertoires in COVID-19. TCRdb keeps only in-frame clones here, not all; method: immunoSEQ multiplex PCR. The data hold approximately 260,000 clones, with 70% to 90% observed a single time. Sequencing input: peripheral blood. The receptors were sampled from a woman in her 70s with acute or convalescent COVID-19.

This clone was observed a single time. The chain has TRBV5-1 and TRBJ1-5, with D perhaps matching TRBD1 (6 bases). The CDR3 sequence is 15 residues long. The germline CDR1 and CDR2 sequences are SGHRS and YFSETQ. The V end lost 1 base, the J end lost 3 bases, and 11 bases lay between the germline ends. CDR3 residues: CASSLTGLYNQPQHF. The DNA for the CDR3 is TGCGCCAGCAGCTTGACAGGGCTTTACAATCAGCCCCAGCATTTT.

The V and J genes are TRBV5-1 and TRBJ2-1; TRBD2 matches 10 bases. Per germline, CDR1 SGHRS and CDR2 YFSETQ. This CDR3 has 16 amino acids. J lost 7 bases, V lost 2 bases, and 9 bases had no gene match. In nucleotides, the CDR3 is TGCGCCAGCAGCTTAAGAGCTAGCGGGGGCTGGAATGAGCAGTTCTTC. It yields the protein CASSLRASGGWNEQFF.

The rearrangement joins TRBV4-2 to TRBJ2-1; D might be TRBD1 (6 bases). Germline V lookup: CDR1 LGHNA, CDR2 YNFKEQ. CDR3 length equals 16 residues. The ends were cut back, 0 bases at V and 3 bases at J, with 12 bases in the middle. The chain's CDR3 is CASSQEPRGNYNEQFF. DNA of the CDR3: TGTGCCAGCAGCCAAGAACCGAGGGGGAACTACAATGAGCAGTTCTTC.

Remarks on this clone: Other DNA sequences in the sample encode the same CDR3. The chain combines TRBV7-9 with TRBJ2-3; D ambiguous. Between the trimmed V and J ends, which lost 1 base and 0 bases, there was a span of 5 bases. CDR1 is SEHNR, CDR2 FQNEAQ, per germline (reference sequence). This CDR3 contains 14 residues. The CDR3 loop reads CASSLGLSTDTQYF. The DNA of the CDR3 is TGTGCCAGCAGCTTAGGTCTGAGCACAGATACGCAGTATTTT.

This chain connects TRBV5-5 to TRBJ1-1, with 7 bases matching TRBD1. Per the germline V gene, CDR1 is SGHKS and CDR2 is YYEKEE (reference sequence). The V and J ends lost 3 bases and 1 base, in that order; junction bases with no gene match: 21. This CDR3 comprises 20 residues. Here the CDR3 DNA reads TGTGCCAGCAGCTCGATGACAGGGAGACTCGGCTCTAATAGGAACACTGAAGCTTTCTTT. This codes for CASSSMTGRLGSNRNTEAFF.

CDR3 sequence: CASSEFDGTTTNSPLHF. CDR3 DNA sequence: TGTGCCAGCAGTGAATTTGACGGGACAACAACTAATTCACCCCTCCACTTT. The gene calls are TRBV6-1 and TRBJ1-6; D may be TRBD1 (6 bases). CDR3 size: 17 residues. Germline loops: CDR1 MNHNS, CDR2 SASEGT. With 2 bases removed from V and 6 bases from J, the gap between germline ends came to 17 bases.